A selection of T cell receptor beta chains follows, all from one sample in a study of blood T cell repertoires in COVID-19. Assay used: immunoSEQ multiplex PCR; TCRdb lists only in-frame clones, some missing. The data show approximately 430,000 clones, just over 85% seen once. Material for sequencing was peripheral blood. The origin of the receptors is a woman aged 25 to 39 with active or convalescent COVID-19. CDR3s include the opening cysteine and the closing phenylalanine or tryptophan. The D gene is left open where the match is weak. Clone size appears in some rows only: once, few, many, or a class for an expanded clone.

cdr3_aa: CASSSGTAREYF; cdr3_nt: TGTGCCAGCAGCTCCGGGACAGCAAGGGAGTACTTC; d_call: TRBD1; j_call: TRBJ2-7; v_call: TRBV27; clone_size: .
cdr3_aa: CASSQDPVYEQYF; cdr3_nt: TGTGCCAGCAGCCAAGATCCGGTTTACGAGCAGTACTTC; d_call: .; j_call: TRBJ2-7; v_call: TRBV3-1/TRBV3-2; clone_size: few
cdr3_aa: CASSQGRGPYEQYF; cdr3_nt: TGTGCCAGCAGCCAGGGTAGGGGTCCCTACGAGCAGTACTTC; d_call: .; j_call: TRBJ2-7; v_call: TRBV14; clone_size: .
cdr3_aa: CASSPEVGTSGAPSSYEQYF; cdr3_nt: TGTGCCAGCAGCCCGGAGGTGGGGACTAGCGGGGCCCCAAGCTCCTACGAGCAGTACTTC; d_call: TRBD2; j_call: TRBJ2-7; v_call: TRBV7-6; clone_size: .
cdr3_aa: CASSQRGGGDPGYGYTF; cdr3_nt: TGTGCCAGCAGCCAGAGGGGCGGCGGGGATCCTGGCTATGGCTACACCTTC; d_call: .; j_call: TRBJ1-2; v_call: TRBV14; clone_size: once
cdr3_aa: CASSEYRGYNEQFF; cdr3_nt: TGTGCCAGCAGTGAGTACCGGGGGTACAATGAGCAGTTCTTC; d_call: .; j_call: TRBJ2-1; v_call: TRBV25-1; clone_size: .
cdr3_aa: CATSRVTLTYEQYF; cdr3_nt: TGTGCCACCAGCAGAGTTACATTAACCTACGAGCAGTACTTC; d_call: .; j_call: TRBJ2-7; v_call: TRBV15; clone_size: .
cdr3_aa: CASRPSGGDEQFF; cdr3_nt: TGCGCCAGCAGGCCTAGCGGGGGTGATGAGCAGTTCTTC; d_call: TRBD2; j_call: TRBJ2-1; v_call: TRBV4-1; clone_size: .
cdr3_aa: CASSEQGQSEKLFF; cdr3_nt: TGCGCCAGCAGCGAGCAGGGTCAGAGTGAAAAACTGTTTTTT; d_call: .; j_call: TRBJ1-4; v_call: TRBV5-1; clone_size: .
cdr3_aa: CASSGSAGGGNTGELFF; cdr3_nt: TGTGCCAGCTCAGGCTCTGCGGGAGGAGGGAACACCGGGGAGCTGTTTTTT; d_call: TRBD2; j_call: TRBJ2-2; v_call: TRBV18; clone_size: .
cdr3_aa: CASSLGGSSNTGELFF; cdr3_nt: TGCGCCAGCAGCTTAGGGGGTAGCTCGAACACCGGGGAGCTGTTTTTT; d_call: .; j_call: TRBJ2-2; v_call: TRBV5-1; clone_size: .
cdr3_aa: CASRQGPNYEQYF; cdr3_nt: TGCGCCAGCAGACAGGGGCCGAACTACGAGCAGTACTTC; d_call: TRBD1; j_call: TRBJ2-7; v_call: TRBV10-1; clone_size: .
cdr3_aa: CASGLPGDHEKLFF; cdr3_nt: TGTGCTAGTGGCCTCCCCGGGGATCATGAAAAACTGTTTTTT; d_call: .; j_call: TRBJ1-4; v_call: TRBV12-5; clone_size: .
cdr3_aa: CASSVPRSKGQGYDYGYTF; cdr3_nt: TGTGCCAGCAGTGTCCCTCGATCCAAAGGGCAGGGGTATGACTATGGCTACACCTTC; d_call: .; j_call: TRBJ1-2; v_call: TRBV2; clone_size: .
cdr3_aa: CASSLSPSSETQYF; cdr3_nt: TGTGCCAGCAGTTTATCTCCCTCGAGTGAGACCCAGTACTTC; d_call: .; j_call: TRBJ2-5; v_call: TRBV27; clone_size: .
cdr3_aa: CASSNDRLEAFF; cdr3_nt: TGTGCCAGCAGCAATGACAGACTGGAAGCTTTCTTT; d_call: .; j_call: TRBJ1-1; v_call: TRBV7-9; clone_size: .
cdr3_aa: CATADRSSNQPQHF; cdr3_nt: TGTGCCACCGCGGACAGGAGTAGCAATCAGCCCCAGCATTTT; d_call: TRBD1; j_call: TRBJ1-5; v_call: TRBV19; clone_size: .
cdr3_aa: CASTGTSSSYNEQFF; cdr3_nt: TGCGCCAGCACCGGGACTTCGAGCTCCTACAATGAGCAGTTCTTC; d_call: .; j_call: TRBJ2-1; v_call: TRBV5-1; clone_size: .
cdr3_aa: CASPKGLAGVRHTDTQYF; cdr3_nt: TGCGCCAGCCCCAAGGGACTAGCGGGAGTCAGGCATACAGATACGCAGTATTTT; d_call: TRBD2; j_call: TRBJ2-3; v_call: TRBV10-1; clone_size: .
cdr3_aa: CSVNRGLGETQYF; cdr3_nt: TGCAGCGTGAATAGGGGACTGGGGGAGACCCAGTACTTC; d_call: .; j_call: TRBJ2-5; v_call: TRBV29-1; clone_size: .
cdr3_aa: CASSIGQGAAYNEQFF; cdr3_nt: TGTGCCAGTAGTATAGGACAGGGGGCCGCCTACAATGAGCAGTTCTTC; d_call: TRBD1; j_call: TRBJ2-1; v_call: TRBV19; clone_size: once
cdr3_aa: CASSIDPSVYGYTF; cdr3_nt: TGTGCCAGTAGTATAGATCCCTCCGTCTATGGCTACACCTTC; d_call: .; j_call: TRBJ1-2; v_call: TRBV19; clone_size: .
cdr3_aa: CASSQDSAGMNTEAFF; cdr3_nt: TGTGCCAGCAGCCAAGACTCGGCGGGGATGAACACTGAAGCTTTCTTT; d_call: .; j_call: TRBJ1-1; v_call: TRBV4-2; clone_size: few
cdr3_aa: CASSGQGDSYNEQFF; cdr3_nt: TGCGCCAGCAGTGGACAGGGCGACTCCTACAATGAGCAGTTCTTC; d_call: TRBD1; j_call: TRBJ2-1; v_call: TRBV5-1; clone_size: .